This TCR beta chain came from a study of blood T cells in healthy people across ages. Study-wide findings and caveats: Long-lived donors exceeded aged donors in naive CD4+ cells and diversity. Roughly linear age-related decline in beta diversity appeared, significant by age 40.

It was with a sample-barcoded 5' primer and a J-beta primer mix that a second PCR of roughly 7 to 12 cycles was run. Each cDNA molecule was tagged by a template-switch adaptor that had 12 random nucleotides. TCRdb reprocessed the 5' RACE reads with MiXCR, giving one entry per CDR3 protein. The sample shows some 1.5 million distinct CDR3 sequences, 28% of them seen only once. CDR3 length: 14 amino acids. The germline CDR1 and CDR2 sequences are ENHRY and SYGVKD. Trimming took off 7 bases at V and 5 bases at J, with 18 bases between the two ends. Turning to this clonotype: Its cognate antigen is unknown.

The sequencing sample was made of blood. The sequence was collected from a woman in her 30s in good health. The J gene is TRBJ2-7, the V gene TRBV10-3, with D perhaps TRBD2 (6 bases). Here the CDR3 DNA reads TGTGCCATCAACCAGCCCGGGACTTTAAACGAGCAGTACTTC. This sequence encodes CAINQPGTLNEQYF.